This TCR beta chain appears in the sequencing data of a study of blood T cells in healthy people across ages. Study observations and caveats: The authors considered diversity estimates from one million T cells to be underestimates.

The CDR3 extends over 16 amino acids. Between the trimmed V and J ends, which lost 1 base and 6 bases, there was a span of 16 bases. Germline V gene data show CDR1 as MGHRA and CDR2 as YSYEKL. This clonotype was found a few times. Antigen: not known. Combining a sample-barcoded 5' primer with a J-beta primer mix, a second PCR ran for about 7 to 12 cycles. The template-switch adaptor, which had 12 random nucleotides, put a tag on each cDNA molecule. MiXCR, applied by TCRdb to the 5' RACE reads, yields one record per CDR3 protein. The sample lists some 640,000 distinct CDR3 sequences, approximately 49% occurring once.

The TCR comes from a woman in her sixties in good health. The chain employs TRBV4-1 and TRBJ2-1; D gene unclear. Material for sequencing was blood. The CDR3 protein is CASSQGYSHWGNEQFF. Here the CDR3 DNA reads TGCGCCAGCAGCCAAGGTTATTCCCACTGGGGCAATGAGCAGTTCTTC.